What follows describes a single TCR beta chain. What it binds is not known. Naive CD8 populations comprised CD45RO-negative cells positively selected for CCR7, excluding terminally differentiated effector memory CD45RA+ cells. Data came from immunoSEQ multiplex PCR; TCRdb stores just in-frame clones and leaves some out. Of millions of clones listed, roughly 91% are singletons. These data belong to a study of shared clonotypes between healthy human individuals. The wider study: Donor ages ranged 18 to 49 years: a couple of women, a few men.

Findings of the study overall: Clonotypes shared by all four donors outscored non-shared clonotypes in generation probability. Deeper or shallower sequencing was expected to change how clonotypes are shared among donors. Shared clonotypes: roughly 5% naive CD4, 3.5% to 4% naive CD8, roughly 2.2% memory CD4, about 0.4% memory CD8.

This TCR came from a young man in good health. Some clones in this sample may be carry-over from other donors' samples. Sequenced input: naive CD8+ T cells from PBMCs.

This CDR3 reads CASSLGTGGFRELFF. The CDR3 DNA is TGTGCCAGCAGCTTAGGGACAGGGGGCTTTAGGGAGCTGTTTTTT. V usage is TRBV11-2 and J usage is TRBJ2-2; 11 positions agree with TRBD1. Per the germline V gene, CDR1 is SGHAT and CDR2 is FQNNGV. V gave up 1 base and J gave up 9 bases; unmatched junction bases: 4. CDR3 size: 15 residues.